This TCR beta chain derives from a study of T cell repertoires in cytomegalovirus infection. For the study at large: Selected CMV epitopes included recently identified HLA-C-restricted ones as well as well-studied HLA-B-restricted ones. The public TCR beta signatures pointed to both CMV infection and matching HLA type.

TCRdb passed the reads through MiXCR, listing each CDR3 protein once. The data contain approximately 730,000 distinct CDR3 sequences, almost 30% of them singletons. Germline trimming cut 6 bases from V and 4 bases from J; bases unmatched to any gene: 7. The CDR3 extends over 16 amino acids. The germline CDR1 and CDR2 sequences are SGHVT and SQSDAQ. As regards this clonotype: Its antigen is not known.

Points from the study as a whole: HLA-C-restricted CMV-specific TCR beta clonotypes were dominant in the ex vivo response. The cumulative frequency of public TCR beta families distinguished individuals who carried CMV together with the relevant HLA.

The sequence was collected from a human donor in good health (CMV status not recorded). Some clones in this sample may be carry-over from other donors' samples. The material sequenced was cultured CD8+ T cells from PBMCs, taken from culture after CMV antigen stimulation. The V gene is TRBV7-4, the J gene TRBJ2-3, with 13 bases identical to TRBD2. The CDR3 loop is CASRSTSGGEADTQYF. Written as DNA, the CDR3 is TGTGCCAGCAGGTCCACTAGCGGGGGGGAGGCAGATACGCAGTATTTT.